This TCR beta chain was captured by sequencing in a study of cytomegalovirus exposure and HLA in healthy donors. Broader study findings: According to a later analysis, donors in an Asian-associated ancestry cluster reportedly had fewer N-insertions than the roughly 720-donor mean. In most subjects, TCR beta sequences reportedly gave accurate predictions of HLA-A and HLA-B alleles.

Comments on this clone: Its cognate antigen is unknown. Mismatch with germline at one junction end may stem from a read error.

This CDR3 has 14 residues. CDR1 and CDR2 from the germline V gene are SSHAT and FNYEAQ (reference sequence). Vbeta (60) and Jbeta (13) primers were used in the PCR. Profiled with immunoSEQ multiplex PCR; TCRdb holds only in-frame clones, not every one. The sample yields about 130,000 clones, around 85% seen once. The origin of this receptor is a woman aged 30 to 39 in good health and CMV-seropositive. The specimen sequenced was PBMCs. The rearrangement uses TRBV7-7 and TRBJ2-5, with 7 bases lining up with TRBD1. CDR3 sequence (DNA): TGTGCTAGCAGCTTGGGACAGCACCAAGAGACCCAGTACTTC. It encodes CASSLGQHQETQYF.